This T cell receptor beta chain was sequenced in a study of beta chain features in type 1 diabetes. On the study more broadly: Investigators examined more than 90 million sorted cells across all samples. The study, taken as a whole, reports: Individuals with type 1 diabetes displayed fewer insertions and more deletions at VDJ junctions. Sequencing the cDNA could make cells with high TCR expression show up more than they should.

The CDR3 runs 18 residues. CDR1 and CDR2 (germline): SGHVS, FNYEAQ. V lost 5 bases and J 0 bases, leaving 17 bases between the germline ends. With respect to this clone: The antigen is not known.

All of the isolated RNA was reverse transcribed, so expressed TCRB transcripts were sequenced. Measured with immunoSEQ multiplex PCR; TCRdb has only the in-frame clones, and not every one. The table has about 150,000 clones, about 9.2% seen once; the top ten hold roughly 0.69%. J is TRBJ2-6 and V is TRBV7-6, with D unclear. The TCR was taken from a man between 18 and 29 years old in good health. The sequenced material came from central memory CD4+ T cells from blood. CDR3 in DNA: TGTGCCAGCAGCCACGACCGAATCCACAGCTCTGGGGCCAACGTCCTGACTTTC. This translates into CASSHDRIHSSGANVLTF.